This TCR beta chain was obtained from a study of cytomegalovirus exposure and HLA in healthy donors. Points from the study as a whole: One later analysis reportedly identified an Asian-associated ancestry cluster that showed fewer N-insertions than the roughly 720-donor mean.

Remarks on this clone: Its antigen remains unknown.

Both 60 Vbeta primers and 13 Jbeta primers went into the PCR. This table comes from immunoSEQ multiplex PCR, and its TCRdb copy is limited to in-frame clones, with some not included. The table shows some 90,000 clones, with around 74% occurring only once. This CDR3 comprises 14 residues. Trimming left V 7 bases short and J 4 bases short, with 17 bases between. In germline, CDR1 is SGHTA, CDR2 FQGNSA. This TCR came from a woman in her 70s in good health and CMV-seropositive. This sequence joins TRBV7-2 and TRBJ2-7; a possible D gene is TRBD2 (5 bases). The specimen sequenced was PBMCs. DNA for the CDR3: TGTGCCAGCACCCCCCGTCCGGAGGTGTACGAGCAGTACTTC. Its translation is CASTPRPEVYEQYF.